This TCR beta chain was identified during a study of T cells in Graves' hyperthyroidism and ophthalmopathy. CDR1 is MNHEY and CDR2 is SVGEGT in the germline V gene. The length of the CDR3 is 14 residues. V was shortened by 7 bases and J by 2 bases, with 13 bases between the two germline ends. Study-level points and caveats: Most expanded thyroid clonotypes above 0.001 also appeared in blood.

This clonotype was counted many times. Antigen unknown. What was amplified from RNA transcripts were TCR beta CDR3 regions. TCR CDR3 underwent first-round RT-PCR with the HTBI primer set. TCRdb passed the multiplex PCR reads through MiXCR, listing each CDR3 protein once. The sample shows some 720,000 distinct CDR3 sequences, about 15% of them seen only once. Uncontrolled infection, other autoimmune disease, pregnancy or lactation disqualified patients from enrolment. The TCR comes from a young man with Graves' hyperthyroidism. Sequenced material: blood. The genes are TRBV6-2 or TRBV6-3 and TRBJ2-3; D gene ambiguous. CDR3 sequence reads: CASTPTVFTDTQYF. The CDR3 nucleotides read TGTGCCAGCACACCGACGGTTTTCACAGATACGCAGTATTTT.